Following are 5 T cell receptor beta chains from one sample sequenced in a study of blood T cell repertoires in COVID-19. The repertoire was sequenced with immunoSEQ multiplex PCR; TCRdb's copy has only in-frame clones and lacks some. In the table there are 280,000 or so clones, about 90% of which are singletons. The source material was PBMCs or T cells enriched from blood (not recorded which). These receptors were obtained from a woman in her forties or fifties who had been exposed to COVID-19.

V usage is TRBV4-1 and J usage is TRBJ1-5; unclear D gene. This CDR3 is 15 amino acids long. The V gene lost 0 bases and the J gene lost 3 bases, with 9 bases spanning the gap. Germline loops: CDR1 MGHRA, CDR2 YSYEKL. The DNA of the CDR3 is TGCGCCAGCAGCCAAGAGGGCGGGAACAATCAGCCCCAGCATTTT. Translated, it gives CASSQEGGNNQPQHF.

This rearrangement joins TRBV5-4 to TRBJ2-1; D perhaps matches TRBD1 (5 bases). This CDR3 is built from 15 residues. Germline V gene sequence: CDR1 SGHNT, CDR2 YYREEE (reference sequence). V was clipped by 4 bases and J by 0 bases, with 11 bases between them. CDR3 loop: CASSQRQSSYNEQFF. In DNA form, the CDR3 reads TGTGCCAGCAGCCAAAGACAGAGCTCCTACAATGAGCAGTTCTTC.

The chain links TRBV6-5 to TRBJ1-2, with D unclear. In germline, CDR1 is MNHEY, CDR2 SVGAGI. CDR3 size: 12 residues. V was trimmed by 6 bases and J by 0 bases, leaving 5 bases between them. The CDR3 loop reads CASRESNYGYTF. In nucleotides, the CDR3 is TGTGCCAGCAGGGAGTCTAACTATGGCTACACCTTC.

The chain combines TRBV20-1 with TRBJ1-6; 8 bases align to TRBD1. Germline V gives CDR1 DFQATT, CDR2 SNEGSKA (reference sequence). V lost 3 bases and J lost 10; bases outside the gene matches: 8. The CDR3 contains 14 residues. This chain's CDR3 is CSASLAGGGSPLHF. The DNA for the CDR3 is TGCAGTGCTAGTCTTGCAGGGGGCGGCTCACCCCTCCACTTT.

The chain's CDR3 is CASSQDSRGLDAFF. CDR3 nucleotide sequence: TGCGCCAGCAGCCAAGATTCTAGGGGGCTAGACGCTTTCTTT. The V gene is TRBV4-1, the J gene TRBJ1-1; 7 bases are a match to TRBD1. V lost 0 bases to trimming and J lost 11 bases; unmatched junction nucleotides: 9. CDR1 is MGHRA, CDR2 YSYEKL, per germline. The CDR3 contains 14 residues.